The clone carrying this T cell receptor beta chain was detected only a few times. Its antigen is not known. This specimen comes from a study of OX40 agonist ivuxolimab in advanced cancers. In the study overall: Recorded diagnoses for dose-escalation patients were hepatocellular carcinoma, melanoma, renal cell or head and neck cancer.

Findings of the study overall: Expanded peripheral T-cell antigen specificity went undetermined. CD8+ T cells averaged more expanded clones than CD4+. Those patients achieving a partial response at 0.1-3.0 mg/kg showed among the lowest clonal expansion.

The CDR3 runs to 14 residues. V was cut by 3 bases and J by 0 bases, with 11 bases left in between. The V gene's germline CDR1 is GTSNPN and CDR2 SVGIG (reference sequence). The method was immunoSEQ multiplex PCR; TCRdb's version includes in-frame clones alone and lacks a portion of them. The table includes some 94,000 clones, around 91% detected once. The material was CD4+ or CD8+ T cells sorted from blood, obtained in a trial of the OX40 agonist ivuxolimab. The chain recombines TRBV30 with TRBJ1-1; unclear D gene. The sequence came from an adult with an advanced solid tumor such as melanoma, head and neck, liver or kidney cancer. This chain's CDR3 is CAWSALVVNTEAFF. CDR3 sequence (DNA): TGTGCCTGGAGCGCCCTCGTCGTGAACACTGAAGCTTTCTTT.